The clone carrying this T cell receptor (beta chain) has ten or more counts. Its antigen is unknown. TCRdb analysed the RT-PCR reads with MiXCR anew, one entry per CDR3 protein. Seen here are 500,000 to 550,000 distinct CDR3 sequences, under 8.5% observed once, and the top ten hold less than 15%. This sample is part of a study of response to subunit inactivated influenza vaccine. Study-wide points: That few new T cells are recruited by each seasonal influenza vaccination was the authors' suggestion.

Germline CDR1 reads SGHTA; CDR2 reads FQGNSA. Trimming stripped 1 base from V and 3 bases from J, with 10 bases between. This CDR3 has 14 amino acids. The rearrangement joins TRBV7-2 to TRBJ2-7; D may match TRBD1 or TRBD2 (5 bases each). The clonotype was recovered from a man between 50 and 75 years old who received an inactivated influenza vaccine. This material consisted of PBMCs from blood, taken less than 30 months after vaccination. CDR3: CASSLGGMGYEQYF. In nucleotides, the CDR3 is TGTGCCAGCAGCTTAGGGGGGATGGGCTACGAGCAGTACTTC.